The clone carrying this T cell receptor (beta chain) was observed a few times. Its antigen is as yet unknown. The data were obtained in a study of response to subunit inactivated influenza vaccine. General study points: Authors suggested few new T cells are recruited by each seasonal influenza vaccination.

TCRdb processed the RT-PCR reads anew with MiXCR; each CDR3 protein has one entry. The table has more than 450,000 distinct CDR3 sequences, roughly 12% seen once. The CDR3 runs 17 residues. The ends lost 0 bases at V and 5 bases at J; junction bases unmatched: 9. Germline values: CDR1 DFQATT, CDR2 SNEGSKA (reference sequence). The genes are TRBV20-1 and TRBJ1-6, with 8 positions matching TRBD1. The specimen comprised PBMCs from blood, sampled on the day of vaccination. The TCR was taken from a man aged 50 or older who received an inactivated influenza vaccine. The CDR3 nucleotides read TGCAGTGCTAGAGATCTTATGCAGGGGGCAAATAATTCACCCCTCCACTTT. Amino acids: CSARDLMQGANNSPLHF.